These T cell receptor beta chains were read from a single sample in a study of blood T cells in healthy people across ages. TCRdb itself ran the 5' RACE reads through MiXCR, one entry per CDR3 protein. This sample has around 990,000 distinct CDR3 sequences, with 30% to 40% found just once. The source material was blood. These receptors were taken from a man between 18 and 29 years old in good health. The CDR3 runs from the conserved cysteine through the conserved F or W. Fields, in order: clone size, J gene, CDR3 length, D gene, V gene, CDR3 protein, CDR3 DNA. The D gene is left open where the match is weak. Not every row has a clone size; where given, it reads once, few, many or a size class.

clone size: few
J gene: TRBJ1-5
CDR3 length: 16
D gene: TRBD1
V gene: TRBV5-1
CDR3 protein: CASSIGTDFNNQPQHF
CDR3 DNA: TGCGCCAGCAGCATAGGGACAGACTTTAACAATCAGCCCCAGCATTTT

clone size: NA
J gene: TRBJ2-2
CDR3 length: 13
D gene: TRBD1
V gene: TRBV14
CDR3 protein: CASRHTGAGELFF
CDR3 DNA: TGTGCCAGCAGGCACACAGGGGCCGGGGAGCTGTTTTTT

clone size: NA
J gene: TRBJ1-2
CDR3 length: 15
D gene: NA
V gene: TRBV7-2
CDR3 protein: CASRSTGSKDYGYTF
CDR3 DNA: TGTGCCAGCAGATCAACAGGGAGCAAAGACTATGGCTACACCTTC

clone size: many
J gene: TRBJ2-1
CDR3 length: 13
D gene: NA
V gene: TRBV29-1
CDR3 protein: CSVELAGKDEQFF
CDR3 DNA: TGCAGCGTTGAACTGGCGGGGAAAGATGAGCAGTTCTTC

clone size: few
J gene: TRBJ1-6
CDR3 length: 14
D gene: NA
V gene: TRBV3-1
CDR3 protein: CASSQAQGNSPLHF
CDR3 DNA: TGTGCCAGCAGCCAAGCCCAGGGCAATTCACCCCTCCACTTT

clone size: NA
J gene: TRBJ1-2
CDR3 length: 13
D gene: TRBD1
V gene: TRBV20-1
CDR3 protein: CSAARTGWSGYTF
CDR3 DNA: TGCAGTGCCGCCCGGACAGGGTGGAGTGGCTACACCTTC

clone size: few
J gene: TRBJ2-1
CDR3 length: 18
D gene: TRBD2
V gene: TRBV7-9
CDR3 protein: CASILGVFPAGGPNEQFF
CDR3 DNA: TGTGCCAGCATCCTTGGGGTATTTCCAGCGGGGGGGCCGAATGAGCAGTTCTTC

clone size: few
J gene: TRBJ1-1
CDR3 length: 13
D gene: NA
V gene: TRBV6-2/TRBV6-3
CDR3 protein: CASSLQQDTEAFF
CDR3 DNA: TGTGCCAGCAGTCTCCAACAAGACACTGAAGCTTTCTTT

clone size: NA
J gene: TRBJ1-5
CDR3 length: 14
D gene: NA
V gene: TRBV9
CDR3 protein: CASSSHGGNQPQHF
CDR3 DNA: TGTGCCAGCAGCTCCCATGGGGGCAATCAGCCCCAGCATTTT

clone size: few
J gene: TRBJ2-1
CDR3 length: 14
D gene: NA
V gene: TRBV20-1
CDR3 protein: CSASRWGPYNEQFF
CDR3 DNA: TGCAGTGCTAGTCGCTGGGGCCCGTACAATGAGCAGTTCTTC

clone size: few
J gene: TRBJ2-7
CDR3 length: 17
D gene: NA
V gene: TRBV27
CDR3 protein: CASSTSRGLHSYNEQYF
CDR3 DNA: TGTGCCAGCAGTACAAGCCGGGGGCTTCACTCCTACAATGAGCAGTACTTC

clone size: many
J gene: TRBJ2-5
CDR3 length: 12
D gene: NA
V gene: TRBV6-6
CDR3 protein: CASRTQSETQYF
CDR3 DNA: TGTGCCAGTCGGACGCAGTCGGAGACCCAGTACTTC

clone size: NA
J gene: TRBJ1-2
CDR3 length: 13
D gene: NA
V gene: TRBV12-3/TRBV12-4
CDR3 protein: CASSHDGAYGYTF
CDR3 DNA: TGTGCCAGCAGTCATGACGGGGCCTATGGCTACACCTTC

clone size: NA
J gene: TRBJ1-6
CDR3 length: 13
D gene: NA
V gene: TRBV5-1
CDR3 protein: CASSQRSNSPLHF
CDR3 DNA: TGCGCCAGCAGTCAAAGGTCCAATTCACCCCTCCACTTT

clone size: NA
J gene: TRBJ1-6
CDR3 length: 16
D gene: NA
V gene: TRBV20-1
CDR3 protein: CSARDRRMNRDSPLHF
CDR3 DNA: TGCAGTGCTAGAGATCGCCGGATGAACAGGGATTCACCCCTCCACTTT

clone size: NA
J gene: TRBJ1-2
CDR3 length: 14
D gene: TRBD1
V gene: TRBV7-9
CDR3 protein: CASEGRQGAYGYTF
CDR3 DNA: TGTGCCAGCGAGGGACGACAGGGCGCCTATGGCTACACCTTC

clone size: NA
J gene: TRBJ2-5
CDR3 length: 17
D gene: NA
V gene: TRBV7-2
CDR3 protein: CASSLTYRATAQETQYF
CDR3 DNA: TGTGCCAGCAGCTTAACATACAGGGCCACGGCACAAGAGACCCAGTACTTC

clone size: few
J gene: TRBJ2-1
CDR3 length: 16
D gene: TRBD2
V gene: TRBV20-1
CDR3 protein: CSARGLVAGEINEQFF
CDR3 DNA: TGCAGTGCTAGAGGGCTCGTAGCGGGGGAAATCAATGAGCAGTTCTTC

clone size: few
J gene: TRBJ1-5
CDR3 length: 13
D gene: NA
V gene: TRBV20-1
CDR3 protein: CSASREQNQPQHF
CDR3 DNA: TGCAGTGCTTCCCGGGAGCAAAATCAGCCCCAGCATTTT

clone size: few
J gene: TRBJ2-1
CDR3 length: 16
D gene: TRBD2
V gene: TRBV7-6
CDR3 protein: CASSDLGLAGINEQFF
CDR3 DNA: TGTGCCAGCAGCGACCTGGGACTAGCGGGGATTAATGAGCAGTTCTTC

clone size: NA
J gene: TRBJ2-1
CDR3 length: 14
D gene: NA
V gene: TRBV6-5
CDR3 protein: CASSPGEGYNEQFF
CDR3 DNA: TGTGCCAGCAGTCCAGGGGAGGGTTACAATGAGCAGTTCTTC